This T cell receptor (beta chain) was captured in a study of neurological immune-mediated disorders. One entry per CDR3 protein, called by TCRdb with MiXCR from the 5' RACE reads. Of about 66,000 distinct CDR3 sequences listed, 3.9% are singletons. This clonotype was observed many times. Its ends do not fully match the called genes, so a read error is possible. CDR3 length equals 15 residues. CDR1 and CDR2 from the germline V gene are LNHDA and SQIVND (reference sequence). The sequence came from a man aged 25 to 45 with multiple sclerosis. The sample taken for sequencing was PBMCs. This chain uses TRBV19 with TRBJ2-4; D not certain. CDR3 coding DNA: TGTGCCAGTAGGGTAGTAGAAGGAGCCCAAAACATTCAGTACTTC. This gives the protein CASRVVEGAQNIQYF. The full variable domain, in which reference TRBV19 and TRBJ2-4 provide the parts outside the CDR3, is DGGITQSPKYLFRKEGQNVTLSCEQNLNHDAMYWYRQDPGQGLRLIYYSQIVNDFQKGDIAEGYSVSREKKESFPLTVTSAQKNPTAFYLCASRVVEGAQNIQYFGAGTRLSVL.